What follows is one T cell receptor (beta chain) and its context. Its antigen remains unknown. Preparation of the TCRbeta library used unique molecular identifiers. A single record per CDR3 protein comes from TCRdb applying MiXCR to the PCR reads. The sample records about 150,000 distinct CDR3 sequences, about 9% being singletons. This entry belongs to a study of T-cell reconstitution after alpha-beta-depleted transplantation in children. Study outcomes and limitations: Among T cells one year after transplant, newly produced cells accounted for most counts and diversity.

The receptor was derived from a female patient aged 2 to 10 who had a stem cell transplant for congenital amegakaryocytic thrombocytopenia, so the T cells may come from the graft donor. Sequencing used PBMCs, mostly from graft donor cells, obtained 180 days after TCRalphabeta/CD19-depleted stem cell transplant.

The chain's CDR3 is CASSPTSARTDTQYF. The CDR3 nucleotides are TGTGCCAGCAGTCCAACTAGCGCCCGCACAGATACGCAGTATTTT. The V gene is TRBV5-4, the J gene TRBJ2-3, with TRBD2 matching 7 bases. This CDR3 has 15 amino acids. Germline assignment: CDR1 SGHNT and CDR2 YYREEE (reference sequence). The ends lost 5 bases at V and 1 base at J; junction bases unmatched: 7.